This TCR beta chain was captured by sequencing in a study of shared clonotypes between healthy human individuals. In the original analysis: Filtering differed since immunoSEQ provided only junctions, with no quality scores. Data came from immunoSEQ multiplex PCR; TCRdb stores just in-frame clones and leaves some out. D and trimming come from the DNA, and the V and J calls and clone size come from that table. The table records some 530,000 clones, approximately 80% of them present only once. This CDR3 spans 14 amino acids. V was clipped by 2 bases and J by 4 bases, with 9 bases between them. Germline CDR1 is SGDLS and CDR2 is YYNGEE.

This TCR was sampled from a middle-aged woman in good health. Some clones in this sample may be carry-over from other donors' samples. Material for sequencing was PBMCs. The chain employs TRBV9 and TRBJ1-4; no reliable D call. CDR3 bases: TGTGCCAGCAGCGTCCGGGCGAATAATGAAAAACTGTTTTTT. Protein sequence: CASSVRANNEKLFF. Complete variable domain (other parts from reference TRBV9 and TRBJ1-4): DSGVTQTPKHLITATGQRVTLRCSPRSGDLSVYWYQQSLDQGLQFLIQYYNGEERAKGNILERFSAQQFPDLHSELNLSSLELGDSALYFCASSVRANNEKLFFGSGTQLSVL.